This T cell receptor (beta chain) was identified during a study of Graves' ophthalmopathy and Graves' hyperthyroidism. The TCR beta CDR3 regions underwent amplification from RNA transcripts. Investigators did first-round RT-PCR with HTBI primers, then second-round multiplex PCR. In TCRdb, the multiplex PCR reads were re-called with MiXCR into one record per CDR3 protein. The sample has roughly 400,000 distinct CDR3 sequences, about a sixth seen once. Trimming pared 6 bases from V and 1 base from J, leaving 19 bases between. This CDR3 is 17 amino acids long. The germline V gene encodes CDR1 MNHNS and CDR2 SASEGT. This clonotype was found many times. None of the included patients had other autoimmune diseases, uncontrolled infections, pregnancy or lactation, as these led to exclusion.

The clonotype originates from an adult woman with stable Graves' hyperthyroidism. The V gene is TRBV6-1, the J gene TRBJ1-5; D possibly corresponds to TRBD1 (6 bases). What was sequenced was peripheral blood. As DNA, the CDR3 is TGTGCCAGCAGGGAGATGTCGGGGGGCGCGAGCAATCAGCCCCAGCATTTT. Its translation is CASREMSGGASNQPQHF.